This T cell receptor beta chain was captured by sequencing in a study of blood T cells in healthy people across ages. V gave up 6 bases and J gave up 5 bases; unmatched junction bases: 7. The germline V gene has CDR1 DFQATT and CDR2 SNEGSKA (reference sequence). The CDR3 length is 15 residues. The use of a sample-barcoded 5' primer and a J-beta primer mix characterized a second PCR of about 6 to 11 cycles. TCRdb re-called the 5' RACE reads through MiXCR, storing one row per CDR3 protein. The table includes hundreds of thousands of distinct CDR3 sequences, approximately 40% detected once. V gene TRBV20-1 combines with J gene TRBJ2-3, with 14 bases fitting TRBD2. The TCR originated in an older man in good health. Sample: blood. The CDR3 loop is CSATGTSGRKDTQYF. The CDR3 DNA reads TGCAGTGCCACCGGGACTAGCGGGAGAAAAGATACGCAGTATTTT.